Following are 21 T cell receptor beta chains from one sample sequenced in a study of OX40 agonist ivuxolimab in advanced cancers. Library generation was performed with the immunoSEQ multiplex PCR assay. TCRdb stores this immuneACCESS table with in-frame sequences only. Part of the clones is absent; in the studies checked, under half of the shortfall reflects unresolved V genes, and no reason is known for the rest. A total of 70,000 to 90,000 clones appear in this sample, 85% to 90% of them only once. Approximately 13% of the sample belongs to the ten largest clones. The sample was CD4+ or CD8+ T cells sorted from blood, taken in a trial of the OX40 agonist ivuxolimab. The receptors originated from an adult with an advanced solid tumor such as melanoma, head and neck, liver or kidney cancer.

The J gene is TRBJ2-1, the V gene TRBV29-1, with TRBD1 matching over 8 bases. CDR1 is SQVTM and CDR2 is ANQGSEA in the germline V gene. J was trimmed by 6 bases and V by 5 bases; bases with no gene match: 3. The CDR3 covers 12 residues. The CDR3 DNA reads TGCAGCGTTACAACAGGGGGCAATGAGCAGTTCTTC. Translated: CSVTTGGNEQFF.

This chain connects TRBV4-1 to TRBJ2-7; 8 positions agree with TRBD2. Trimming took 3 bases from V and 0 from J; bases not matched to a gene: 1. The CDR3 is 14 residues long. Per the germline V gene, CDR1 is MGHRA and CDR2 is YSYEKL. CDR3 sequence (DNA): TGCGCCAGCAGCCAGAGCGGGGGCTCCTACGAGCAGTACTTC. It translates to CASSQSGGSYEQYF.

The V and J genes are TRBV5-1 and TRBJ2-2, with D possibly being TRBD1 (6 bases). Trimming removed 4 bases from V and 0 bases from J, with 13 bases in between. There are 16 residues in the CDR3. Germline V CDR1 and CDR2: SGHRS, YFSETQ. The CDR3 region has the DNA TGCGCCAGCAGCGGGGCGACAGGTTCGAACACCGGGGAGCTGTTTTTT. Translated, it gives CASSGATGSNTGELFF.

The chain combines TRBV6-6 with TRBJ2-2, with unresolved D. The V gene's germline CDR1 is MNHNY and CDR2 SVGAGI (reference sequence). CDR3 length equals 16 residues. V was clipped by 0 bases and J by 2 bases, with 10 bases between them. The CDR3 reads CASSYSTVANTGELFF. CDR3 DNA: TGTGCCAGCAGTTACTCCACAGTAGCAAACACCGGGGAGCTGTTTTTT.

V and J are TRBV4-1 and TRBJ2-7; D perhaps matches TRBD2 (6 bases). Germline assignment: CDR1 MGHRA and CDR2 YSYEKL. There are 15 residues in the CDR3. V was pared by 2 bases and J by 4 bases, with 15 bases between. The CDR3 DNA sequence: TGCGCCAGCAGCCAAATCCCCGGGACTGGATACGAGCAGTACTTC. Translating it yields CASSQIPGTGYEQYF.

The chain is built from TRBV6-5 and TRBJ2-2; 9 bases map to TRBD1. Germline V gene sequence: CDR1 MNHEY, CDR2 SVGAGI. There are 15 residues in the CDR3. J was trimmed by 4 bases and V by 4 bases; bases with no gene match: 4. Here the CDR3 reads CASSWTGATTGELFF. CDR3 sequence (DNA): TGTGCCAGCAGTTGGACAGGGGCGACCACCGGGGAGCTGTTTTTT.

The chain combines TRBV5-4 with TRBJ2-7, with D perhaps TRBD2 (5 bases). The CDR3 is made up of 16 amino acids. The ends were cut back, 0 bases at V and 0 bases at J, with 13 bases in the middle. The germline V gene has CDR1 SGHNT and CDR2 YYREEE (reference sequence). CDR3 in amino acids: CASSLETAEDSYEQYF. DNA of the CDR3: TGTGCCAGCAGCTTGGAAACAGCGGAGGACTCCTACGAGCAGTACTTC. Combining the CDR3 with reference TRBV5-4 and TRBJ2-7 gives the whole variable domain ETGVTQSPTHLIKTRGQQVTLRCSSQSGHNTVSWYQQALGQGPQFIFQYYREEENGRGNFPPRFSGLQFPNYSSELNVNALELDDSALYLCASSLETAEDSYEQYFGPGTRLTVT.

The chain combines TRBV6-5 with TRBJ2-5; 8 bases fit TRBD1. CDR3 size: 13 residues. Unmatched junction bases numbered 3, after V lost 6 bases and J lost 3 bases. Germline V gives CDR1 MNHEY, CDR2 SVGAGI. The CDR3 loop is CASRNRGKETQYF. The CDR3 coding sequence is TGTGCCAGCAGGAACAGGGGGAAAGAGACCCAGTACTTC.

The chain has TRBV27 and TRBJ1-5; D is perhaps TRBD1 (5 bases). The CDR3 spans 14 residues. CDR1 MNHEY and CDR2 SMNVEV come from the germline V gene (reference sequence). Trimming stripped 8 bases from V and 2 bases from J, with 13 bases between. The CDR3 DNA reads as TGTGCCAGCCGGAGGGGAGATGGCAATCAGCCCCAGCATTTT. Translated, it gives CASRRGDGNQPQHF.

This chain uses TRBV7-3 with TRBJ2-7, with D possibly being TRBD1 (5 bases). From germline, CDR1 is SGHTA and CDR2 FQGTGA. V lost 5 bases and J 4 bases, leaving 18 bases between the germline ends. This CDR3 spans 15 amino acids. The CDR3 bases are TGTGCCAGCAGCCCGCAGGGTGCAAGGGCATACGAGCAGTACTTC. Its translation: CASSPQGARAYEQYF.

This chain uses TRBV5-4 with TRBJ2-7; the D is unclear. The CDR3 spans 13 residues. Germline CDR1 SGHNT, CDR2 YYREEE (reference sequence). V lost 0 bases to trimming and J lost 6 bases, with 10 bases between them. CDR3 sequence (DNA): TGTGCCAGCAGCTTGGGCCTCCTTCGCGAGCAGTACTTC. This codes for CASSLGLLREQYF.

The rearrangement joins TRBV30 to TRBJ1-2, with TRBD1 identical over 7 bases. Germline V gene lookup returns CDR1 GTSNPN and CDR2 SVGIG (reference sequence). Trimming at V came to 3 bases and at J to 4 bases, leaving 11 bases not matched to a gene. CDR3 size: 15 residues. The chain's CDR3 is CAWRGRGKSGYGYTF. In nucleotides, the CDR3 is TGTGCCTGGAGAGGCAGGGGGAAGTCTGGCTATGGCTACACCTTC.

The chain joins TRBV11-3 to TRBJ1-1; D is uncertain. This CDR3 region has 13 residues. Germline V gives CDR1 SGHNT, CDR2 YENEEA. The V gene lost 1 base and the J gene lost 5 bases, with 8 bases spanning the gap. The CDR3 bases are TGTGCCAGCAGCTTAGTAGAGGGAACTGAAGCTTTCTTT. The encoded protein is CASSLVEGTEAFF. Based on the CDR3 plus reference TRBV11-3 and TRBJ1-1, the full variable domain is EAGVVQSPRYKIIEKKQPVAFWCNPISGHNTLYWYLQNLGQGPELLIRYENEEAVDDSQLPKDRFSAERLKGVDSTLKIQPAELGDSAVYLCASSLVEGTEAFFGQGTRLTVV.

This chain connects TRBV7-9 to TRBJ2-6; D not certain. This CDR3 comprises 18 residues. With 0 bases removed from V and 0 bases from J, the gap between germline ends came to 12 bases. The germline V gene has CDR1 SEHNR and CDR2 FQNEAQ (reference sequence). For the CDR3, the DNA is TGTGCCAGCAGCTTAGCGACGTGGGTGGGCTCTGGGGCCAACGTCCTGACTTTC. This encodes CASSLATWVGSGANVLTF.

The CDR3, as DNA: TGTGCCAGCAGCCCGAGCGGGCTGGGGCTCTACGAGCAGTACTTC. This encodes CASSPSGLGLYEQYF. The chain joins TRBV9 to TRBJ2-7, with a weak D call TRBD2 (6 bases). The CDR3 length is 15 residues. Trimming left V 4 bases short and J 3 bases short, with 17 bases between. Germline lookup yields CDR1 SGDLS and CDR2 YYNGEE.

The chain links TRBV7-3 to TRBJ2-3; 12 bases match TRBD2. The CDR3 contains 16 residues. Germline lookup yields CDR1 SGHTA and CDR2 FQGTGA. V lost 4 bases to trimming and J lost 1 base; unmatched junction nucleotides: 3. The CDR3 DNA reads as TGTGCCAGCAGCTCCCTAGCGGGGGGGCGCACAGATACGCAGTATTTT. This encodes CASSSLAGGRTDTQYF. Supplemented by reference TRBV7-3 and TRBJ2-3, the full variable domain reads GAGVSQTPSNKVTEKGKYVELRCDPISGHTALYWYRQSLGQGPEFLIYFQGTGAADDSGLPNDRFFAVRPEGSVSTLKIQRTERGDSAVYLCASSSLAGGRTDTQYFGPGTRLTVL.

This chain joins TRBV28 and TRBJ2-5, with 8 bases identical to TRBD2. V lost 5 bases, J lost 0 bases, and 11 bases stayed unmatched. Germline assignment: CDR1 MDHEN and CDR2 SYDVKM. The CDR3 consists of 17 residues. The CDR3 region is CASSIKEREFYQETQYF. CDR3 DNA sequence: TGTGCCAGCAGTATAAAGGAGCGGGAGTTCTACCAAGAGACCCAGTACTTC.

The rearrangement uses TRBV10-1 and TRBJ2-7, with D maybe TRBD1 (6 bases). The V gene lost 2 bases and the J gene lost 5 bases, with 10 bases spanning the gap. Germline CDR1 is WNHNN and CDR2 is SYGVQD (reference sequence). The CDR3 runs to 13 residues. As DNA, the CDR3 is TGCGCCAGCAGTGAGCCCCACAGGGACGAGCAGTACTTC. The encoded protein is CASSEPHRDEQYF.

The rearrangement uses TRBV27 and TRBJ1-1; TRBD1 matches 10 bases. V trimming: 5 bases; J trimming: 3 bases; junction bases outside the gene matches: 6. The CDR3 is made up of 15 amino acids. Germline V CDR1 and CDR2: MNHEY, SMNVEV (reference sequence). Written as DNA, the CDR3 is TGTGCCAGCAGTCCGGGACAGGGGTCGTACACTGAAGCTTTCTTT. It codes for CASSPGQGSYTEAFF.

This chain joins TRBV28 and TRBJ1-1; maybe TRBD1 (5 bases). Trimming took 5 bases from V and 4 from J, leaving 14 bases between them. CDR1 and CDR2 (germline): MDHEN, SYDVKM. This CDR3 region has 14 residues. The CDR3 loop reads CASSIPQGATEAFF. The CDR3 nucleotides read TGTGCCAGCAGTATACCCCAAGGGGCCACTGAAGCTTTCTTT.

This sequence joins TRBV28 and TRBJ2-5; 8 bases are shared with TRBD2. This CDR3 comprises 16 residues. The ends lost 4 bases at V and 0 bases at J; junction bases unmatched: 7. Looked up from germline, CDR1 is MDHEN and CDR2 is SYDVKM. CDR3 nucleotide sequence: TGTGCCAGCAGTTCGACGTTAGCGGGATACCAAGAGACCCAGTACTTC. This sequence encodes CASSSTLAGYQETQYF.